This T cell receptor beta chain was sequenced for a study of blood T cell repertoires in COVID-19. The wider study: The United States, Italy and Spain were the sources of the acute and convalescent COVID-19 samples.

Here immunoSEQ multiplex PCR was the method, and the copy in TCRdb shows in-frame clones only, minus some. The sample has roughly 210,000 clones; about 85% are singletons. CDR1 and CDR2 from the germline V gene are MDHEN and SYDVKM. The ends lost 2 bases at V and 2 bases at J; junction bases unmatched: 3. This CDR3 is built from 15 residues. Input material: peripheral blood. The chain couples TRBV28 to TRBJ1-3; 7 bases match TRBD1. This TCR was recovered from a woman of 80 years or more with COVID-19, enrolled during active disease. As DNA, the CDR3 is TGTGCCAGCAGTTTACCCCAGGGGGCTGGAAACACCATATATTTT. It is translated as CASSLPQGAGNTIYF.